The clone carrying this T cell receptor beta chain appeared once. The sample originates from a study of blood T cell repertoires in COVID-19. Study-wide background: Collection of acute and convalescent COVID-19 samples took place in the United States, Italy and Spain. From T cells, B-cell-depleted T cells, or PBMCs came the material, which was cDNA or gDNA.

Those who participated ranged in age from roughly 18 to 90 years and resided in about two dozen US areas. CDR3 length: 12 residues. Trimming took off 4 bases at V and 3 bases at J, with 3 bases between the two ends. Germline V CDR1 and CDR2: SGHAT, FQNNGV. Original handling: Using reference gene primer amplification, nucleated cell counts were estimated. The table came from immunoSEQ multiplex PCR; TCRdb's copy has only in-frame clones and leaves some out. The DNA gave D and trimming, while V, J and clone size come from that table. The sample shows hundreds of thousands of clones, roughly 87% of them seen only once.

This chain joins TRBV11-2 and TRBJ2-2, with unresolved D. Material for sequencing was PBMCs or T cells enriched from blood (not recorded which). The receptor was derived from a young woman with acute COVID-19. CDR3 residues: CASSSDTGELFF. In nucleotides, the CDR3 is TGTGCCAGCAGCTCGGACACCGGGGAGCTGTTTTTT.